This entry features one TCR beta chain sequence. Per the authors' pipeline: Using reference gene primer amplification, nucleated cell counts were estimated. The table came from immunoSEQ multiplex PCR; TCRdb's copy has only in-frame clones and leaves some out. The DNA gave D and trimming, while V, J and clone size come from that table. The profile shows 65,000 to 90,000 clones, over 65% of them singletons. The data stem from a study of blood T cell repertoires in COVID-19. Study at large: Specimens from acute and convalescent COVID-19 originated in the United States, Italy and Spain. Nucleic acid was either cDNA or gDNA, and it came from T cells, B-cell-depleted T cells, or PBMCs.

The CDR3 has 14 amino acids. Germline V CDR1 and CDR2: SGHDN, FVKESK. The V and J ends lost 1 base and 1 base, in that order; junction bases with no gene match: 0. The source is a woman aged 60-75 years with acute or convalescent COVID-19. The V call is TRBV14, the J call TRBJ2-7; TRBD1 matches 8 bases. Sample: peripheral blood. CDR3 coding DNA: TGTGCCAGCAGCCAAGGACAGGGGTCCTACGAGCAGTACTTC. This gives the protein CASSQGQGSYEQYF.